Described below is a single T cell receptor (beta chain) sequence and its context. Its specificity is unknown. The germline V and J ends were trimmed by 1 base and 6 bases, with 11 bases remaining between them. Germline loops: CDR1 SGHRS, CDR2 YFSETQ. The CDR3 extends over 13 amino acids. Researchers grouped second doses given at about 4 or about 12 weeks into one pool. This sample stems from a study of T cell responses to AZD1222 COVID-19 vaccine. General study points: Spike-specific TCR breadth and depth went up after people got two AZD1222 doses. Repertoire sampling was restricted to post-peak T cell response timepoints.

Method: immunoSEQ multiplex PCR; TCRdb's copy keeps in-frame clones and lacks some. The repertoire holds about 56,000 clones, with nearly 80% as singletons. This clonotype was obtained from an adult who received the AZD1222 COVID-19 vaccine. The chain uses TRBV5-1 and TRBJ2-7; unclear D gene. The sample in question was peripheral blood, obtained 28 days after the second AZD1222 dose. The CDR3 loop reads CASSLTVEGEQYV. The CDR3 bases are TGCGCCAGCAGCTTGACAGTCGAAGGCGAGCAGTACGTC.